This TCR beta chain was sequenced in a study of cytomegalovirus exposure and HLA in healthy donors. At the level of the study: Out of 180 million or so T cells, an earlier analysis found around 120 million unique TCR beta sequences in total.

60 Vbeta and 13 Jbeta primers were used in PCR. Here immunoSEQ multiplex PCR was the method, and the copy in TCRdb shows in-frame clones only, minus some. The table shows some 150,000 clones, with over 75% occurring only once. Study observations and caveats: When analyzed later, a missense DCLRE1C variant was found to be linked to TCR beta V- and J-gene trimming.

To note about this clone: Its antigen remains unidentified.

Looked up from germline, CDR1 is GTSNPN and CDR2 is SVGIG (reference sequence). CDR3 size: 12 residues. The V and J ends lost 2 bases and 5 bases respectively, with 9 bases between them. This receptor was obtained from a man aged 35 to 55 in good health and CMV-seronegative. The specimen was PBMCs. The chain carries TRBV30 and TRBJ1-2; D gene uncertain. The DNA for the CDR3 is TGTGCCTGGAGTACCTCGCAGTATGGCTACACCTTC. Its translation: CAWSTSQYGYTF.